Below, 21 T cell receptor beta chains from the same sample are listed, as sequenced in a study of T cell repertoires in cytomegalovirus infection. TCRdb ran MiXCR on the reads and lists one entry per CDR3 protein. The table shows about 440,000 distinct CDR3 sequences, with 30% to 40% occurring only once. What was sequenced was PBMCs. The receptors come from a human donor in good health (CMV status not recorded). Some clones in this sample may be carry-over from other donors' samples.

The chain joins TRBV2 to TRBJ1-2; D gene ambiguous. The germline CDR1 and CDR2 sequences are SNHLY and FYNNEI. Trimming removed 1 base from V and 4 bases from J, with 13 bases in between. The CDR3 length is 15 residues. Here the CDR3 reads CASSEDRHKTYGYTF. CDR3 sequence (DNA): TGTGCCAGCAGTGAAGATAGGCACAAAACCTATGGCTACACCTTC. Full variable domain (rest looked up from reference TRBV2 and TRBJ1-2): EPEVTQTPSHQVTQMGQEVILRCVPISNHLYFYWYRQILGQKVEFLVSFYNNEISEKSEIFDDQFSVERPDGSNFTLKIRSTKLEDSAMYFCASSEDRHKTYGYTFGSGTRLTVV.

This clonotype was counted only a few times. V and J are TRBV6-5 and TRBJ2-3; no clear D gene. CDR3 length equals 13 residues. The V end was cut by 10 bases, the J end by 0 bases, with 11 bases between. Germline CDR1 reads MNHEY; CDR2 reads SVGAGI. The CDR3 nucleotides are TGTGCCACTACGGTAGAGAGCACAGATACGCAGTATTTT. Translating it yields CATTVESTDTQYF.

At least ten counts were recorded for this clonotype. The V and J genes are TRBV7-8 and TRBJ2-7; tentatively, D is TRBD1 (5 bases). This CDR3 has 14 residues. With 3 bases removed from V and 8 bases from J, the gap between germline ends came to 17 bases. Germline lookup yields CDR1 SGHVS and CDR2 FQNEAQ. Written as DNA, the CDR3 is TGTGCCAGCAGCTTTACACAGGACAAAAGCAAGCAGTACTTC. This gives the protein CASSFTQDKSKQYF.

The chain recombines TRBV6-6 with TRBJ1-5; weak D call: TRBD1 (5 bases). There are 18 residues in the CDR3. The germline V and J ends were trimmed by 4 bases and 11 bases, with 30 bases remaining between them. Germline V gene lookup returns CDR1 MNHNY and CDR2 SVGAGI (reference sequence). The CDR3 here is CASSSMDRRSRRGHAQHF. CDR3 sequence (DNA): TGTGCCAGCAGTTCCATGGACCGCCGATCGCGGAGGGGCCACGCCCAGCATTTT.

This clonotype appeared a few times. The chain couples TRBV7-2 to TRBJ1-2, with TRBD1 matching over 8 bases. The germline CDR1 and CDR2 sequences are SGHTA and FQGNSA. V was pared by 0 bases and J by 7 bases, with 4 bases of the junction left unmatched. CDR3 size: 14 residues. The CDR3 nucleotides read TGTGCCAGCAGCTTAGCGGGCAGGGGGCTTGGCTACACCTTC. Its protein product is CASSLAGRGLGYTF.

This chain links TRBV7-2 with TRBJ2-7; D is unclear. From germline, CDR1 is SGHTA and CDR2 FQGNSA. V gave up 5 bases and J gave up 7 bases, with 12 bases separating them. This CDR3 has 12 amino acids. CDR3 protein: CASSPSSLEQYF. CDR3 nucleotides: TGTGCCAGCAGCCCTAGTAGCTTGGAGCAGTACTTC. The full variable domain, completed using reference TRBV7-2 and TRBJ2-7, is GAGVSQSPSNKVTEKGKDVELRCDPISGHTALYWYRQSLGQGLEFLIYFQGNSAPDKSGLPSDRFSAERTGGSVSTLTIQRTQQEDSAVYLCASSPSSLEQYFGPGTRLTVT.

This clonotype has just a few counts. The chain has TRBV20-1 and TRBJ2-7; 10 nucleotides match TRBD1. The CDR3 is 15 residues long. CDR1 is DFQATT, CDR2 SNEGSKA, per germline (reference sequence). V lost 5 bases to trimming and J lost 3 bases; unmatched junction nucleotides: 10. For the CDR3, the DNA is TGCAGTGCTCCCGACCGGGACAGGGGATTCTACGAGCAGTACTTC. It codes for CSAPDRDRGFYEQYF.

Many counts were recorded for this clonotype. The chain uses TRBV28 and TRBJ1-1; 7 nucleotides agree with TRBD1. CDR1 is MDHEN, CDR2 SYDVKM, per germline. V shed 6 bases and J 3 bases; nucleotides not matched to a gene: 7. This CDR3 is built from 14 residues. CDR3 in DNA: TGTGCCAGCAGGAGGGGGCGGTCGGACACTGAAGCTTTCTTT. Its protein product is CASRRGRSDTEAFF.

Here the CDR3 reads CASSFGVEQFF. The CDR3 DNA follows: TGTGCCAGCAGTTTTGGGGTTGAGCAGTTCTTC. The rearrangement joins TRBV12-3 or TRBV12-4 to TRBJ2-1, with D hard to call. CDR3 length: 11 residues. Trimming pared 3 bases from V and 9 bases from J, leaving 6 bases between.

This clonotype was counted a few times. The rearrangement uses TRBV5-6 and TRBJ2-5; the match to TRBD2 covers 13 bases. CDR3 length: 15 residues. Germline V gene sequence: CDR1 SGHDT, CDR2 YYEEEE. The V segment lost 3 bases and the J segment 7 bases; nucleotides outside the gene matches: 6. The DNA of the CDR3 is TGTGCCAGCAGCTCGGGGACTAGCGGGGTCCGGACCCAGTACTTC. Translation gives CASSSGTSGVRTQYF.

This chain joins TRBV7-2 and TRBJ1-2; D gene unclear. From germline, CDR1 is SGHTA and CDR2 FQGNSA. The CDR3 loop spans 14 amino acids. The V end lost 1 base, the J end lost 4 bases, and 10 bases lay between the germline ends. This CDR3 is CASSLGTSRYGYTF. CDR3 sequence (DNA): TGTGCCAGCAGCTTAGGGACGTCCCGCTATGGCTACACCTTC.

A few counts support this clonotype. The chain combines TRBV12-3 or TRBV12-4 with TRBJ1-3, with D hard to call. The V gene lost 3 bases and the J gene lost 0 bases, with 12 bases spanning the gap. CDR3 length: 16 amino acids. Written as DNA, the CDR3 is TGTGCCAGCAGTTTGTACAGCCCGAGCTCTGGAAACACCATATATTTT. This encodes CASSLYSPSSGNTIYF.

Of note for this clonotype: A much larger clone is a single base away; this may be a read error. V and J are TRBV7-9 and TRBJ2-2; a possible D gene is TRBD2 (6 bases). Germline loops: CDR1 SEHNR, CDR2 FQNEAQ (reference sequence). The CDR3 covers 16 residues. V was shortened by 5 bases and J by 6 bases, with 19 bases between the two germline ends. CDR3 in amino acids: CASSQGLAWTAGELFF. CDR3 nucleotide sequence: TGTGCCAGCAGCCAAGGCCTAGCGTGGACTGCCGGGGAGCTGTTTTTT.

The sample holds many counts of this clonotype. This chain connects TRBV15 to TRBJ1-6, with 7 bases identical to TRBD1. V shed 6 bases, J shed 6 bases, and the junction held 11 bases outside the gene matches. The CDR3 is made up of 16 amino acids. The germline V gene encodes CDR1 LNHNV and CDR2 YYDKDF (reference sequence). The CDR3 loop reads CATRAKGQLSNSPLHF. As DNA, the CDR3 is TGTGCCACCAGAGCGAAGGGACAGCTCAGTAATTCACCCCTCCACTTT.

The V and J genes are TRBV7-3 and TRBJ2-1; D gene uncertain. V was cut by 9 bases and J by 6 bases, with 12 bases left in between. Germline values: CDR1 SGHTA, CDR2 FQGTGA. The CDR3 covers 12 residues. Here the CDR3 reads CASEGPGNEQFF. In DNA, the CDR3 is TGTGCCAGTGAAGGGCCCGGCAATGAGCAGTTCTTC.

This clonotype has just a few counts. The V and J genes are TRBV7-8 and TRBJ2-2; D ambiguous. V was shortened by 8 bases and J by 3 bases, with 13 bases between the two germline ends. The CDR3 runs 14 residues. CDR1 is SGHVS and CDR2 is FQNEAQ in the germline V gene. CDR3 protein: CASRSAPDTGELFF. The CDR3 DNA sequence: TGTGCCAGCCGTTCGGCGCCAGACACCGGGGAGCTGTTTTTT.

The CDR3: CASSDGADEQYF. The CDR3 DNA follows: TGTGCCAGCAGTGACGGGGCGGACGAGCAGTACTTC. The chain combines TRBV2 with TRBJ2-7; D may match TRBD1 or TRBD2 (5 bases each). The CDR3 has 12 amino acids. Germline values: CDR1 SNHLY, CDR2 FYNNEI. The ends were cut back, 3 bases at V and 5 bases at J, with 8 bases in the middle.

This clonotype came up a few times. The chain couples TRBV6-4 to TRBJ2-6, with D maybe TRBD2 (6 bases). CDR1 MRHNA and CDR2 SNTAGT come from the germline V gene. The CDR3 consists of 16 residues. Trimming removed 0 bases at V and 2 bases at J, with 8 bases between. CDR3 sequence reads: CASSDSPGAGANVLTF. The CDR3 region has the DNA TGTGCCAGCAGTGACTCCCCGGGGGCTGGGGCCAACGTCCTGACTTTC.

The chain recombines TRBV19 with TRBJ2-3, with 8 bases aligning to TRBD2. Trimming at V came to 5 bases and at J to 2 bases, leaving 9 bases not matched to a gene. This CDR3 spans 16 amino acids. Germline V lookup: CDR1 LNHDA, CDR2 SQIVND (reference sequence). The CDR3 DNA follows: TGTGCCAGTAGTCCCGCCGGGAGGGGATACACAGATACGCAGTATTTT. Its translation is CASSPAGRGYTDTQYF.

V and J are TRBV14 and TRBJ2-2; perhaps TRBD1 as D (6 bases). In germline, CDR1 is SGHDN, CDR2 FVKESK. Trimming removed 2 bases from V and 0 bases from J, with 13 bases in between. This CDR3 comprises 17 residues. CDR3 amino acids: CASSQLPGHTNTGELFF. The CDR3 DNA reads TGTGCCAGCAGCCAATTGCCGGGACATACGAACACCGGGGAGCTGTTTTTT.

This clonotype was observed a few times. The junction departs from the called germline gene at one end, perhaps through a read error. This chain connects TRBV5-1 to TRBJ1-4; possibly TRBD1 for D (5 bases). Germline CDR1 and CDR2: SGHRS and YFSETQ. The CDR3 has 14 amino acids. CDR3 DNA: TGCGCCAGCAGCTTGGGGACATCTAAGGAAAAACTGTTTTTT. This encodes CASSLGTSKEKLFF.